The 28 T cell receptor beta chains below come from one sample, sequenced in a study of early T cells in non-severe SARS-CoV-2 infection. TCRdb re-derived calls from the 5' RACE reads in MiXCR, one entry per CDR3 protein. The table has about 56,000 distinct CDR3 sequences, roughly 12% seen once. The sample taken for sequencing was whole blood. All receptors derive from an adult who was a healthcare worker with PCR-confirmed SARS-CoV-2 infection or an uninfected control (not recorded which).

This clonotype has a count of ten or more. Here the CDR3 DNA reads TGCAGCGTTGACTGGGGCCTCCCAGAGACCCAGTACTTC. It encodes CSVDWGLPETQYF. The chain couples TRBV29-1 to TRBJ2-5; possibly TRBD1 for D (5 bases). CDR1 is SQVTM and CDR2 is ANQGSEA in the germline V gene. V was clipped by 3 bases and J by 4 bases, with 12 bases between them. The CDR3 loop spans 13 amino acids.

This clonotype was observed many times. The chain has TRBV7-8 and TRBJ2-7; D is unresolved. The ends were cut back, 5 bases at V and 0 bases at J, with 14 bases in the middle. This CDR3 contains 15 residues. The germline CDR1 and CDR2 sequences are SGHVS and FQNEAQ. The CDR3 is CASSPTDGYSYEQYF. The CDR3 nucleotides are TGTGCCAGCAGCCCGACGGACGGGTACTCCTACGAGCAGTACTTC.

This chain uses TRBV6-5 with TRBJ1-5, with D possibly matching TRBD1 (5 bases). Per the germline V gene, CDR1 is MNHEY and CDR2 is SVGAGI. Trimming removed 6 bases at V and 1 base at J, with 7 bases between. The CDR3 consists of 13 residues. The CDR3 region has the DNA TGTGCCAGCAGCCGGGACAGCAATCAGCCCCAGCATTTT. Its protein product is CASSRDSNQPQHF.

At least ten counts were recorded for this clonotype. The chain carries TRBV7-6 and TRBJ2-2; D gene uncertain. The V end lost 5 bases, the J end lost 7 bases, and 14 bases lay between the germline ends. Germline-derived CDR1 and CDR2 are SGHVS and FNYEAQ. This CDR3 spans 14 amino acids. CDR3 bases: TGTGCCAGCAGCCCCCCGTCTACTATCGGGGAGCTGTTTTTT. It specifies CASSPPSTIGELFF.

Ten or more counts support this clonotype. The rearrangement uses TRBV27 and TRBJ2-7; 10 bases agree with TRBD1. V shed 4 bases and J 3 bases; nucleotides not matched to a gene: 6. Germline V gene sequence: CDR1 MNHEY, CDR2 SMNVEV (reference sequence). The CDR3 extends over 15 amino acids. CDR3 residues: CASSYGQGGYYEQYF. The CDR3, as DNA: TGTGCCAGCAGTTATGGACAGGGGGGTTACTACGAGCAGTACTTC.

This clonotype was counted only a few times. The rearrangement uses TRBV29-1 and TRBJ1-1; 11 bases are shared with TRBD1. This CDR3 is 12 amino acids long. V shed 7 bases and J 9 bases; nucleotides not matched to a gene: 7. Germline loops: CDR1 SQVTM, CDR2 ANQGSEA. The CDR3, as DNA: TGCAGCGGGACAGGGGGCGCGGTAAAAGCTTTCTTT. Encoded protein: CSGTGGAVKAFF.

The chain combines TRBV18 with TRBJ2-7; either TRBD1 or TRBD2 may fit D (5 bases each). CDR1 is KGHSH, CDR2 LQKENI, per germline. This CDR3 spans 14 amino acids. The germline V and J ends were trimmed by 3 bases and 2 bases, with 11 bases remaining between them. The CDR3 sequence is CASSPGTGAYEQYF. The CDR3 region has the DNA TGTGCCAGCTCACCCGGGACGGGTGCCTACGAGCAGTACTTC.

This clonotype has at least ten counts. The chain links TRBV6-2 or TRBV6-3 to TRBJ2-7; the match to TRBD2 covers 10 bases. Germline V gene data show CDR1 as MNHEY and CDR2 as SVGEGT. The J segment lost 2 bases and the V segment lost 0 bases, leaving 7 bases of the junction unmatched. The CDR3 length is 17 residues. CDR3 sequence (DNA): TGTGCCAGCAGTTACTCGAAGGGACTAGCGAGACCCTACGAGCAGTACTTC. It yields the protein CASSYSKGLARPYEQYF.

This clonotype was counted many times. The chain is built from TRBV7-2 and TRBJ2-3, with TRBD2 identical over 10 bases. The CDR3 has 18 amino acids. V lost 5 bases and J lost 6; bases outside the gene matches: 17. In germline, CDR1 is SGHTA, CDR2 FQGNSA. The CDR3 DNA sequence: TGTGCCAGCAGCCCCCCCGGTACTAGCGGGGAGGGGAGGGATACGCAGTATTTT. Protein sequence: CASSPPGTSGEGRDTQYF.

This clonotype has more than one count but fewer than ten. The rearrangement links TRBV5-1 to TRBJ2-7; 9 bases line up with TRBD2. CDR1 and CDR2 from the germline V gene are SGHRS and YFSETQ. The CDR3 spans 17 residues. J lost 6 bases, V lost 0 bases, and 13 bases had no gene match. CDR3 residues: CASSLVSGAGGPLEQYF. The CDR3 nucleotides are TGCGCCAGCAGCTTGGTCAGCGGCGCGGGAGGGCCGCTCGAGCAGTACTTC. Full variable domain (rest looked up from reference TRBV5-1 and TRBJ2-7): KAGVTQTPRYLIKTRGQQVTLSCSPISGHRSVSWYQQTPGQGLQFLFEYFSETQRNKGNFPGRFSGRQFSNSRSEMNVSTLELGDSALYLCASSLVSGAGGPLEQYFGPGTRLTVT.

In this sample, this clonotype turned up a few times. This chain links TRBV20-1 with TRBJ2-7; TRBD1 is a possible D gene (5 bases). This CDR3 contains 14 residues. In germline, CDR1 is DFQATT, CDR2 SNEGSKA (reference sequence). V lost 3 bases, J lost 0 bases, and 12 bases lay in between. The CDR3 region has the DNA TGCAGTGCTAGGTCACAGGATTTCTCCTACGAGCAGTACTTC. Protein sequence: CSARSQDFSYEQYF.

Only a few counts were recorded for this clonotype. The gene calls are TRBV29-1 and TRBJ2-1, with D unclear. V was pared by 5 bases and J by 10 bases, with 15 bases between. The CDR3 consists of 12 residues. CDR1 is SQVTM and CDR2 is ANQGSEA in the germline V gene. The CDR3 DNA reads TGCAGCGTTTGCGATCTGCTCTCGGAGCAGTTCTTC. Its translation is CSVCDLLSEQFF.

The table lists this clonotype with a few counts. The chain combines TRBV2 with TRBJ2-3; D gene uncertain. Per germline, CDR1 SNHLY and CDR2 FYNNEI. V was cut by 6 bases and J by 4 bases, with 8 bases left in between. CDR3 length: 12 residues. CDR3 sequence: CASSRLPDTQYF. CDR3 bases: TGTGCCAGCAGCCGACTCCCAGATACGCAGTATTTT.

At least ten counts were recorded for this clonotype. V and J are TRBV28 and TRBJ1-1; 10 nucleotides match TRBD1. CDR1 MDHEN and CDR2 SYDVKM come from the germline V gene. J gave up 4 bases and V 5 bases, and 10 bases lay outside the gene matches. The CDR3 has 16 residues. The CDR3 DNA sequence: TGTGCCAGCAGTCCAACCGGGACAGGGGTTTTCACTGAAGCTTTCTTT. It specifies CASSPTGTGVFTEAFF.

This clonotype turned up a few times. J is TRBJ1-1 and V is TRBV6-2 or TRBV6-3; D remains ambiguous. In germline, CDR1 is MNHEY, CDR2 SVGEGT. The CDR3 runs 13 residues. The V end lost 5 bases, the J end lost 4 bases, and 11 bases lay between the germline ends. The CDR3 DNA reads TGTGCCAGCAGTCCCGGGGTGAGCACTGAAGCTTTCTTT. Its translation: CASSPGVSTEAFF.

This clonotype was counted at least ten times. CDR3 in amino acids: CAWRLFGLGSGANVLTF. In nucleotides, the CDR3 is TGTGCCTGGAGGCTTTTTGGGTTGGGCTCTGGGGCCAACGTCCTGACTTTC. V and J are TRBV30 and TRBJ2-6; D gene unclear. CDR1 is GTSNPN, CDR2 SVGIG, per germline (reference sequence). V was shortened by 3 bases and J by 0 bases, with 15 bases between the two germline ends. The CDR3 contains 17 residues.

This clonotype was detected ten times or more. This chain links TRBV12-3 or TRBV12-4 with TRBJ2-1; 10 bases match TRBD2. Germline trimming cut 5 bases from V and 0 bases from J; bases unmatched to any gene: 7. CDR3 length equals 17 residues. The CDR3 is CASSQRTSGSSYNEQFF. CDR3 coding DNA: TGTGCCAGCAGTCAACGGACTAGCGGAAGCTCCTACAATGAGCAGTTCTTC.

This clonotype turned up a few times. The chain carries TRBV5-1 and TRBJ1-1, with 10 bases lining up with TRBD1. The J segment lost 5 bases and the V segment lost 4 bases, leaving 5 bases of the junction unmatched. The germline V gene has CDR1 SGHRS and CDR2 YFSETQ. The CDR3 covers 14 residues. The CDR3 region is CASSHRTGGTEAFF. Here the CDR3 DNA reads TGCGCCAGCAGCCACCGGACAGGGGGAACTGAAGCTTTCTTT.

The J gene is TRBJ2-5, the V gene TRBV7-2; D is uncertain. This CDR3 has 13 amino acids. CDR1 SGHTA and CDR2 FQGNSA come from the germline V gene. Trimming removed 5 bases at V and 2 bases at J, with 9 bases between. CDR3 nucleotides: TGTGCCAGCAGCCCTTCGACGCAAGAGACCCAGTACTTC. Residues: CASSPSTQETQYF.

The CDR3 DNA sequence: TGTGCCAGCAGTCCCGAGGAGTATGGCTACACCTTC. Its translation: CASSPEEYGYTF. This sequence joins TRBV6-2 or TRBV6-3 and TRBJ1-2, with unresolved D. V shed 5 bases and J shed 5 bases, with 9 bases lying between them. The germline CDR1 and CDR2 sequences are MNHEY and SVGEGT. CDR3 length equals 12 residues.

The genes are TRBV14 and TRBJ1-3; 9 nucleotides agree with TRBD1. The V gene's germline CDR1 is SGHDN and CDR2 FVKESK. The length of the CDR3 is 18 residues. The ends lost 3 bases at V and 0 bases at J; junction bases unmatched: 9. The CDR3 DNA follows: TGTGCCAGCAGCCATACCGGGACAGGGACGGGCTCTGGAAACACCATATATTTT. This encodes CASSHTGTGTGSGNTIYF.

In its sample, this clonotype was seen many times. The rearrangement joins TRBV20-1 to TRBJ1-5; D may be TRBD1 (6 bases). This CDR3 comprises 16 residues. V was pared by 4 bases and J by 3 bases, with 19 bases between. Germline assignment: CDR1 DFQATT and CDR2 SNEGSKA (reference sequence). DNA for the CDR3: TGCAGTGCTATTAACCCGAGGGCAGGGGACAATCAGCCCCAGCATTTT. Translation: CSAINPRAGDNQPQHF.

The table lists this clonotype with many counts. This rearrangement joins TRBV2 to TRBJ1-1; D not certain. Germline V gene lookup returns CDR1 SNHLY and CDR2 FYNNEI. The V and J ends lost 5 bases and 3 bases respectively, with 4 bases between them. The CDR3 sequence is 11 residues long. The CDR3 loop reads CASSSDTEAFF. CDR3 sequence (DNA): TGTGCCAGCAGTTCTGACACTGAAGCTTTCTTT.

This clonotype showed up many times. This rearrangement joins TRBV28 to TRBJ1-1; D gene ambiguous. CDR1 and CDR2 (germline): MDHEN, SYDVKM. The V gene lost 10 bases and the J gene lost 2 bases, with 20 bases spanning the gap. This CDR3 comprises 15 residues. CDR3 protein: CATMDTWTANTEAFF. DNA of the CDR3: TGTGCCACCATGGATACCTGGACGGCAAACACTGAAGCTTTCTTT.

The V and J genes are TRBV20-1 and TRBJ1-6; the match to TRBD1 covers 10 bases. This CDR3 contains 15 residues. Losses at the gene ends were 0 bases for V and 7 bases for J; bases not matched to a gene: 3. CDR1 and CDR2 (germline): DFQATT, SNEGSKA (reference sequence). The CDR3 loop reads CSARDPTGGNSPLHF. CDR3 DNA: TGCAGTGCTAGAGACCCGACAGGGGGCAATTCACCCCTCCACTTT.

Ten or more counts support this clonotype. The chain uses TRBV10-3 and TRBJ1-3; D is ambiguous. This CDR3 spans 13 amino acids. The V end lost 7 bases, the J end lost 3 bases, and 10 bases lay between the germline ends. The germline gives CDR1 ENHRY, CDR2 SYGVKD. CDR3 in amino acids: CAIMARRGNTIYF. In DNA form, the CDR3 reads TGTGCCATCATGGCCCGTCGTGGAAACACCATATATTTT.

This clonotype has at least ten counts. The V call is TRBV7-6, the J call TRBJ1-1, with 7 nucleotides matching TRBD1. The CDR3 covers 13 residues. After removal of 6 bases from V and 3 bases from J, the junction contained 4 bases not matched to a gene. Per the germline V gene, CDR1 is SGHVS and CDR2 is FNYEAQ. The CDR3 loop is CASSFTGDTEAFF. The CDR3 coding sequence is TGTGCCAGCAGTTTCACAGGGGACACTGAAGCTTTCTTT.

This clonotype was seen more than once but under ten times. CDR3 sequence reads: CASSSHRDTILPQHF. The CDR3 nucleotides are TGTGCCAGCAGTTCCCACCGGGACACCATCTTGCCCCAGCATTTT. The chain employs TRBV12-3 or TRBV12-4 and TRBJ1-5; the D gene is possibly TRBD1 (6 bases). The CDR3 totals 15 residues. V lost 4 bases to trimming and J lost 9 bases, with 19 bases between them.